The clone carrying this T cell receptor (beta chain) has more than one count but fewer than ten. Its target is unknown. CD4+ T cells were isolated after 10 days of culture. This sample stems from a study of vaccination effects on CD4 cells after COVID-19. This table comes from immunoSEQ multiplex PCR, and its TCRdb copy is limited to in-frame clones, with some not included. Here the sample spans more than 30,000 clones, 70% being singletons. The V and J ends lost 0 bases and 2 bases respectively, with 2 bases between them. From germline, CDR1 is SGHRS and CDR2 YFSETQ. This CDR3 contains 12 residues. J is TRBJ2-5 and V is TRBV5-1; D gene uncertain. This clonotype was obtained from a human donor who received a COVID-19 vaccine. The starting material was CD4+ T cells from PBMCs cultured without peptide, obtained before COVID-19 vaccination. The CDR3 bases are TGCGCCAGCAGCTTGGATCAAGAGACCCAGTACTTC. Translated: CASSLDQETQYF.